One sample yielded the 21 T cell receptor beta chains listed below, sequenced in a study of shared clonotypes between healthy human individuals. Some clones are missing from TCRdb's copy, which holds only in-frame ones; the method was immunoSEQ multiplex PCR. The sample holds about a million clones; about 75% are singletons and the top ten take approximately 1.5%. Sequenced: memory CD4+ T cells sorted from blood. Subset specified: CD45RA-negative fraction. The receptors stem from a man between 18 and 29 years old in good health.

V is TRBV6-5 and J is TRBJ2-5; 13 nucleotides agree with TRBD2. CDR1 is MNHEY, CDR2 SVGAGI, per germline. This CDR3 contains 14 residues. V lost 5 bases and J lost 4; bases outside the gene matches: 1. CDR3: CASSRLAGGETQYF. DNA for the CDR3: TGTGCCAGCAGTAGACTAGCGGGAGGAGAGACCCAGTACTTC.

This chain joins TRBV5-1 and TRBJ2-7; TRBD1 matches at 10 bases. Trimming took 1 base from V and 4 from J; bases not matched to a gene: 5. There are 15 residues in the CDR3. The germline V gene encodes CDR1 SGHRS and CDR2 YFSETQ. Here the CDR3 DNA reads TGCGCCAGCAGCTTGTTAGGGACAGGGGCATACGAGCAGTACTTC. Its protein product is CASSLLGTGAYEQYF.

The CDR3 is CASSVDGERQETQYF. As DNA, the CDR3 is TGTGCCAGCAGCGTAGATGGGGAGAGACAAGAGACCCAGTACTTC. The chain employs TRBV9 and TRBJ2-5; TRBD2 is a possible D gene (5 bases). Germline assignment: CDR1 SGDLS and CDR2 YYNGEE. V was cut by 0 bases and J by 2 bases, with 11 bases left in between. CDR3 length: 15 residues.

This clone was observed many times. The V call is TRBV28, the J call TRBJ2-2, with D possibly TRBD1 on 5 matching bases. V was shortened by 2 bases and J by 4 bases, with 11 bases between the two germline ends. There are 15 residues in the CDR3. Per germline, CDR1 MDHEN and CDR2 SYDVKM. CDR3 loop: CASSLAQAATGELFF. DNA for the CDR3: TGTGCCAGCAGTTTAGCACAGGCGGCCACCGGGGAGCTGTTTTTT.

The gene calls are TRBV7-9 and TRBJ2-7; 12 bases are shared with TRBD1. The CDR3 contains 15 residues. The trim removed 5 bases at V and 5 bases at J, leaving 7 bases unmatched. CDR1 and CDR2 from the germline V gene are SEHNR and FQNEAQ (reference sequence). CDR3 nucleotide sequence: TGTGCCAGCAGCGCCCGGGGACAGGGGGCCCACGAGCAGTACTTC. Residues: CASSARGQGAHEQYF.

This sequence joins TRBV7-3 and TRBJ2-7; either TRBD1 or TRBD2 may fit D (5 bases each). Near its end, the DNA agrees better with TRBJ2-5, so the J call may be wrong. This CDR3 region has 14 residues. From germline, CDR1 is SGHTA and CDR2 FQGTGA. CDR3 amino acids: CASSLGGNRETQYF. The DNA for the CDR3 is TGTGCCAGCAGCTTAGGGGGTAATAGGGAGACCCAGTACTTC.

The rearrangement joins TRBV5-4 to TRBJ1-4; 8 positions agree with TRBD1. V trimming: 4 bases; J trimming: 7 bases; junction bases outside the gene matches: 12. Germline V gene lookup returns CDR1 SGHNT and CDR2 YYREEE (reference sequence). The CDR3 sequence is 16 residues long. CDR3 bases: TGTGCCAGCAGCCTAACTAAACAGGGGGGAGGTGAAAAACTGTTTTTT. Its protein is CASSLTKQGGGEKLFF.

The J gene is TRBJ2-7, the V gene TRBV5-1; 12 bases line up with TRBD2. Germline V gene data show CDR1 as SGHRS and CDR2 as YFSETQ. The CDR3 is 15 residues long. The J segment lost 5 bases and the V segment lost 2 bases, leaving 5 bases of the junction unmatched. CDR3 region: CASSFGLAGIHEQYF. Here the CDR3 DNA reads TGCGCCAGCAGCTTTGGACTAGCGGGAATTCACGAGCAGTACTTC.

This chain connects TRBV5-5 to TRBJ1-2; tentative D call: TRBD1 (6 bases). The length of the CDR3 is 14 residues. Germline lookup yields CDR1 SGHKS and CDR2 YYEKEE (reference sequence). The V and J ends lost 5 bases and 0 bases respectively, with 11 bases between them. This CDR3 reads CASRWDNANYGYTF. CDR3 DNA: TGTGCCAGCAGGTGGGACAACGCTAACTATGGCTACACCTTC.

The J gene is TRBJ2-4, the V gene TRBV19; 7 bases match TRBD1. The CDR3 has 14 amino acids. V was clipped by 8 bases and J by 1 base; unmatched bases: 5. Looked up from germline, CDR1 is LNHDA and CDR2 is SQIVND (reference sequence). The DNA of the CDR3 is TGTGCCAGTCTAGGGGGCGAGGCCAAAAACATTCAGTACTTC. This encodes CASLGGEAKNIQYF.

This clone was found many times. The chain recombines TRBV28 with TRBJ2-2; a weak D match, TRBD2 (5 bases). Trimming cost V 7 bases and J 3 bases, with 12 bases left between them. This CDR3 has 14 amino acids. The germline V gene has CDR1 MDHEN and CDR2 SYDVKM. CDR3 in DNA: TGTGCCAGCATAGACTACTCCTACACCGGGGAGCTGTTTTTT. This codes for CASIDYSYTGELFF.

J is TRBJ1-4 and V is TRBV21-1; TRBD1, the table's D call, lacks a check against the DNA. TRBV21-1 counts as a pseudogene. The CDR3 runs to 17 residues. The CDR3 DNA is TGTGCCAGCAGCAATGAGGCAGGGGGTAGGACTAATGAAAAACTGTTTTTT. It is translated as CASSNEAGGRTNEKLFF.

As regards this clone: The same CDR3 can be traced to other DNA sequences in this sample. The genes are TRBV5-1 and TRBJ1-2; 7 bases fit TRBD1. V lost 0 bases, J lost 6 bases, and 2 bases stayed unmatched. From germline, CDR1 is SGHRS and CDR2 YFSETQ. The CDR3 totals 13 residues. This CDR3 reads CASSLAGTDGYTF. CDR3 DNA: TGCGCCAGCAGCTTGGCGGGGACAGATGGCTACACCTTC.

J is TRBJ2-5 and V is TRBV5-1; D gene unclear. This CDR3 is built from 17 residues. With 0 bases removed from V and 1 base from J, the gap between germline ends came to 16 bases. The germline V gene encodes CDR1 SGHRS and CDR2 YFSETQ. This chain's CDR3 is CASSLASSDGLQETQYF. The CDR3 DNA reads TGCGCCAGCAGCTTGGCGTCCTCGGACGGCCTCCAAGAGACCCAGTACTTC.

The genes are TRBV19 and TRBJ1-4, with TRBD1 as a possible D gene (6 bases). CDR1 is LNHDA, CDR2 SQIVND, per germline (reference sequence). CDR3 length: 16 residues. V was shortened by 5 bases and J by 2 bases, with 15 bases between the two germline ends. DNA of the CDR3: TGTGCCAGTAGTCCTCGGACAGCATCGACTAATGAAAAACTGTTTTTT. Encoded protein: CASSPRTASTNEKLFF.

The chain combines TRBV2 with TRBJ2-4, with D possibly TRBD1 on 5 matching bases. Germline V lookup: CDR1 SNHLY, CDR2 FYNNEI. With 9 bases removed from V and 0 bases from J, the gap between germline ends came to 15 bases. This CDR3 spans 15 amino acids. The CDR3 bases are TGTGCCAGTGCCTTGACAGTCATAGCCAAAAACATTCAGTACTTC. Protein sequence: CASALTVIAKNIQYF.

Comments on this clone: This may be a read error, as it is one base from a much larger clone. This chain links TRBV5-4 with TRBJ1-6; TRBD1 might be the D (5 bases). Germline V gene lookup returns CDR1 SGHNT and CDR2 YYREEE (reference sequence). V gave up 4 bases and J gave up 0 bases, with 11 bases separating them. The CDR3 loop spans 16 amino acids. The CDR3 DNA sequence: TGTGCCAGCAGCCGGGACGGGAGCTCCTATAATTCACCCCTCCACTTT. It translates to CASSRDGSSYNSPLHF.

The CDR3 loop reads CASIHGSDTGELFF. For the CDR3, the DNA is TGCGCCAGCATTCACGGGAGCGACACCGGGGAGCTGTTTTTT. The V gene is TRBV5-1, the J gene TRBJ2-2; the D gene is possibly TRBD2 (6 bases). This CDR3 has 14 residues. The germline CDR1 and CDR2 sequences are SGHRS and YFSETQ. V lost 6 bases and J 3 bases, leaving 12 bases between the germline ends.

V usage is TRBV15 and J usage is TRBJ2-7; the D is unclear. The germline V gene has CDR1 LNHNV and CDR2 YYDKDF (reference sequence). Trimming removed 2 bases from V and 3 bases from J, with 14 bases in between. The CDR3 is made up of 15 amino acids. In nucleotides, the CDR3 is TGTGCCACCAGCAGACCAACAACCTTCGGCTACGAGCAGTACTTC. Its translation is CATSRPTTFGYEQYF.

This clone came up once. The chain couples TRBV30 to TRBJ1-2; the D is unclear. The germline V gene has CDR1 GTSNPN and CDR2 SVGIG (reference sequence). V gave up 6 bases and J gave up 3 bases, with 14 bases separating them. The CDR3 is 13 residues long. The DNA of the CDR3 is TGTGCCTGTACAAGGGTTAAGGACTATGGCTACACCTTC. Encoded protein: CACTRVKDYGYTF.

The chain uses TRBV29-1 and TRBJ1-3; 10 nucleotides line up with TRBD1. J was trimmed by 4 bases and V by 4 bases; bases with no gene match: 4. CDR1 is SQVTM, CDR2 ANQGSEA, per germline. The CDR3 has 14 amino acids. CDR3 loop: CSVGDRGPGNTIYF. The CDR3 DNA sequence: TGCAGCGTTGGAGACAGGGGGCCCGGAAACACCATATATTTT.